This paragraph covers one T cell receptor (beta chain) sequence. This clonotype was counted at least ten times. Its antigen has not been determined. Base qualities are not provided; no much larger clone lies one nucleotide away. Hyperthyroidism patients were aged 18 to 65 years and newly diagnosed, with disease duration of less than 2 months. The study excluded patients with uncontrolled infections, other autoimmune diseases, pregnancy or lactation. Diagnoses were based on clinical symptoms, serum thyroxine and TRAb, thyroid ultrasound and orbital computed tomography. Blood from progressor patients was collected at the time of first diagnosis with hyperthyroidism, before any ophthalmopathy symptoms had appeared. PBMCs were separated from about 10 ml of fresh peripheral blood using Ficoll-Paque density gradient centrifugation. Progressor patients were defined as those initially diagnosed with Graves' hyperthyroidism in whom ophthalmopathy developed during follow-up. Total RNA was extracted using Trizol reagent, and RNA quality was assessed on an Agilent 2100 Bioanalyzer.

The germline V gene sets CDR1 to MDHEN and CDR2 to SYDVKM. CDR3 length: 16 amino acids, cysteine to phenylalanine. The only DNA kept is the CDR3, 48 bases in frame from the first base. V lost 3 bases and J lost 4 bases; the stretch between them is 19 bases long. This entry belongs to a study of T cells in Graves' hyperthyroidism and ophthalmopathy (dated by TCRdb to about 2019). Turning to the overall study: Peripheral blood was sampled at the time of initial diagnosis, prior to any treatment. TCR V-J signatures able to tell the groups apart were searched for in a discovery cohort of 100 patients, of whom approximately 40 had Graves' ophthalmopathy and around 58 had stable Graves' hyperthyroidism. An independent validation cohort of 18 to 20 hyperthyroidism patients and 17 patients who later progressed to ophthalmopathy tested prospective prediction of ophthalmopathy. For training and testing, the 100 or so patients in the discovery cohort were randomly divided in a 7:3 ratio. In more than 5 Graves' hyperthyroidism patients, the study also compared T-cell repertoires from thyroid tissue with T-cell repertoires from blood. After blood sampling, hyperthyroidism patients were treated with methimazole at a starting dose of 30 mg daily, and ophthalmopathy patients were treated with high-dose intravenous methylprednisolone. TCR Vbeta CDR3 sequencing of roughly 140 peripheral blood samples (over 40 ophthalmopathy, over 70 hyperthyroidism and about 17 progressor patients) is reported in the paper.

TCR beta CDR3 regions were amplified from RNA transcripts. For the first round of RT-PCR on the TCR CDR3, the HTBI primer set was used together with the Qiagen OneStep RT-PCR kit. The libraries were constructed in a second round of multiplex PCR and then size-selected and purified. The libraries were sequenced on an Illumina HiSeq2000 using paired-end 100 bp reads. In the paper's pipeline: SOAPnuke was used to process the raw data, with reads discarded if the reads contained adapters or uncalled bases, had a mean Phred below 15, or lacked an exact constant-primer or identifier match. High-quality paired reads were merged with COPE v1.2.5, and unique nucleotide sequences were defined as clonotypes. MiTCR v1.1 was used to align the clonotypes against IMGT TRBV, TRBD and TRBJ reference segments. The analysis included only V-J combinations with a frequency above 0.0001, which together covered 99% to 99.2% of the repertoires. The TCS score was defined as the ratio of F50 (clonal expansion) to E x V (chaos), calculated using BLOSUM62-based TCRdist between CDR3 peptides within each V-J. Welch's t-statistics and random forest reduced roughly 540 V-J features to 13, which were used in a naive Bayes classifier (R e1071). The public sequencing data were trimmed at Q25 with fastp and processed into clonotypes with MiXCR by TCRdb, which kept only in-frame beta chains. Each entry is one CDR3 protein sequence, shown with its most common DNA and genes. TCRdb's processing, not the study's, gives the V and J calls here. The sample records under 450,000 distinct CDR3 sequences, approximately 13% of which are singletons. Around 21% of the sample rests with the top ten.

On the study overall, not on this receptor specifically: In validation, the model predicted progression to ophthalmopathy a median of roughly 6.1 months before onset, with around 70% sensitivity and 72.22% specificity. No statistical method was used to set the sample size in advance, and investigators knew the group allocation. A model built on a 13 V-J signature distinguished ophthalmopathy from stable hyperthyroidism, reaching 87.88% sensitivity and around 81% specificity in cross-validation and 80%/75% in testing. Blood samples also contained most of the expanded thyroid clonotypes (frequency above 0.001), which suggests that blood repertoires may reflect thyroid immune responses.

The chain is assembled from TRBV28 and TRBJ2-7; tentative D gene TRBD2, with 5 bases matching. The sequencing input was blood. The TCR comes from a man aged 30-40 years with Graves' hyperthyroidism that later progressed to Graves' ophthalmopathy. The DNA sequence is as follows: TGTGCCAGCAGTTTTTCCGTTAGGACCCGGGGTTACGAGCAGTACTTC. This sequence encodes CASSFSVRTRGYEQYF.